The 24 T cell receptor beta chains listed next were all sequenced from one sample in a study of tumor-infiltrating lymphocytes in oesophageal squamous cell carcinoma. TCRdb processed the PCR reads anew with MiXCR; each CDR3 protein has one entry. The sample includes over 14,000 distinct CDR3 sequences, roughly 55% of them seen just once. The specimen was esophageal tumor tissue. These receptors came from a male donor with esophageal squamous cell carcinoma.

Many counts were recorded for this clonotype. The rearrangement joins TRBV7-6 to TRBJ2-2, with TRBD2 matching 7 bases. The CDR3 totals 16 residues. Germline assignment: CDR1 SGHVS and CDR2 FNYEAQ. V trimming: 0 bases; J trimming: 1 base; junction bases outside the gene matches: 2. The CDR3 nucleotides read TGTGCCAGCAGCTTAGCGGCTAGCGGGAACACCGGGGAGCTGTTTTTT. This sequence encodes CASSLAASGNTGELFF. Drawing the rest from reference TRBV7-6 and TRBJ2-2, the complete variable domain is GAGVSQSPRYKVTKRGQDVALRCDPISGHVSLYWYRQALGQGPEFLTYFNYEAQQDKSGLPNDRFSAERPEGSISTLTIQRTEQRDSAMYRCASSLAASGNTGELFFGEGSRLTVL.

The V call is TRBV7-6, the J call TRBJ1-6, with TRBD1 identical over 10 bases. The germline V gene encodes CDR1 SGHVS and CDR2 FNYEAQ. The CDR3 extends over 15 amino acids. Losses at the gene ends were 6 bases for V and 6 bases for J; bases not matched to a gene: 5. CDR3 sequence reads: CASRSGQGVNSPLHF. The CDR3 coding sequence is TGTGCCAGCAGATCCGGACAGGGGGTTAATTCACCCCTCCACTTT. Complete variable domain (other parts from reference TRBV7-6 and TRBJ1-6): GAGVSQSPRYKVTKRGQDVALRCDPISGHVSLYWYRQALGQGPEFLTYFNYEAQQDKSGLPNDRFSAERPEGSISTLTIQRTEQRDSAMYRCASRSGQGVNSPLHFGNGTRLTVT.

The rearrangement links TRBV7-3 to TRBJ2-7; TRBD1 or TRBD2 may be the D gene (6 bases each). The V and J ends lost 0 bases and 1 base respectively, with 13 bases between them. There are 16 residues in the CDR3. Germline V gives CDR1 SGHTA, CDR2 FQGTGA. As DNA, the CDR3 is TGTGCCAGCAGCTTAACGGGGGGCTCCCCATCCTACGAGCAGTACTTC. It specifies CASSLTGGSPSYEQYF.

The chain recombines TRBV6-1 with TRBJ2-5, with a weak D call TRBD2 (5 bases). TRBJ2-1 matches the DNA end more closely, so the J call is doubtful. The CDR3 length is 14 residues. Germline values: CDR1 MNHNS, CDR2 SASEGT. The CDR3 nucleotides are TGTGCCAGCAGTTCTGGACTTATCTACAATGAGCAGTTCTTC. It codes for CASSSGLIYNEQFF.

This clonotype was seen only a few times. The chain employs TRBV12-3 or TRBV12-4 and TRBJ2-7; D is possibly TRBD1 or TRBD2 (6 bases each). Gene TRBJ2-1 matches the end of the DNA better, so the J call may be wrong. The length of the CDR3 is 14 residues. This chain's CDR3 is CASSLRGRSNEQFF. The CDR3 DNA reads as TGTGCCAGCAGTTTACGGGGGCGAAGCAATGAGCAGTTCTTC.

This clonotype has ten or more counts. The chain combines TRBV5-1 with TRBJ2-1, with 12 bases fitting TRBD2. CDR1 and CDR2 (germline): SGHRS, YFSETQ. The junction had 1 base not matched to a gene; V was cut back by 3 bases and J by 0 bases. The CDR3 consists of 16 residues. The CDR3 DNA follows: TGCGCCAGCAGCTCGACTAGCGGGAGCTCCTACAATGAGCAGTTCTTC. This encodes CASSSTSGSSYNEQFF.

The rearrangement links TRBV28 to TRBJ1-2, with D hard to call. CDR3 size: 12 residues. From germline, CDR1 is MDHEN and CDR2 SYDVKM. The V end was cut by 2 bases, the J end by 13 bases, with 14 bases between. The CDR3 coding sequence is TGTGCCAGCAGTTTACTTGGGCGGATTCCCACCTTC. Translating it yields CASSLLGRIPTF.

The gene calls are TRBV7-9 and TRBJ2-6; 7 nucleotides line up with TRBD1. CDR3 length equals 16 residues. J was trimmed by 4 bases and V by 5 bases; bases with no gene match: 8. The germline gives CDR1 SEHNR, CDR2 FQNEAQ (reference sequence). Here the CDR3 DNA reads TGTGCCAGCAGCACCCTGACAGGGACCGGGGCCAACGTCCTGACTTTC. As protein: CASSTLTGTGANVLTF.

The chain links TRBV11-2 to TRBJ2-5; TRBD1 aligns across 7 bases. Germline V gene lookup returns CDR1 SGHAT and CDR2 FQNNGV. The CDR3 contains 13 residues. The J segment lost 3 bases and the V segment lost 5 bases, leaving 3 bases of the junction unmatched. The CDR3 DNA reads as TGTGCCAGCAGCCCTGACAGGGAAGAGACCCAGTACTTC. It codes for CASSPDREETQYF.

Of note for this clonotype: A read error is likely, as this CDR3 ends without the conserved phenylalanine or tryptophan. The limits of the CDR3 on the DNA are not certain, so only TCRdb's listed CDR3 is given. The chain has TRBV7-8 and TRBJ2-3; the listed D gene, TRBD1, was not tested against the DNA. The germline V gene encodes CDR1 SGHVS and CDR2 FQNEAQ. The CDR3 region is 17 residues in length, termini included. This chain's CDR3 is CASSFSRQTSGEQYFGP.

As concerns this clonotype: The conserved closing phenylalanine or tryptophan is absent in this CDR3, likely reflecting a read error. Because the CDR3's place on the DNA is in doubt, the DNA is left out and the CDR3 is given as listed by TCRdb. The J gene is TRBJ2-3, the V gene TRBV7-9; TRBD2, the D gene given by the table, was not confirmed from the DNA. Germline CDR1 SEHNR, CDR2 FQNEAQ (reference sequence). Inclusive of both ends, the CDR3 amounts to 18 amino acids. Here the CDR3 reads CASSPRTSGRNVEQFFGP.

By share, this clonotype counts as medium-sized. The chain's CDR3 is CASSYSGSSGKGAQYF. The CDR3 DNA is TGTGCCAGCAGTTACTCGGGGTCTAGCGGGAAAGGGGCGCAGTATTTT. This sequence joins TRBV6-6 and TRBJ2-3, with 9 positions matching TRBD2. Germline CDR1 reads MNHNY; CDR2 reads SVGAGI (reference sequence). The CDR3 length is 16 residues. The ends lost 0 bases at V and 10 bases at J; junction bases unmatched: 11.

J is TRBJ2-1 and V is TRBV7-4; 11 bases map to TRBD2. The germline CDR1 and CDR2 sequences are SGHVT and SQSDAQ. V lost 1 base and J lost 6; bases outside the gene matches: 5. The CDR3 runs to 16 residues. The CDR3 DNA sequence: TGTGCCAGCAGCTTAGTCGGACTAGCGGGCGGCAATGAGCAGTTCTTC. Its protein is CASSLVGLAGGNEQFF.

This sequence joins TRBV6-8 and TRBJ1-5; D is ambiguous. Trimming removed 7 bases at V and 3 bases at J, with 13 bases between. The CDR3 runs to 14 residues. Germline values: CDR1 MNHGY, CDR2 SAAAGT. The DNA for the CDR3 is TGTGCCAGCATTCCCGACGGTATCAATCAGCCCCAGCATTTT. This sequence encodes CASIPDGINQPQHF.

Details on this clonotype: No conserved phenylalanine or tryptophan ends this CDR3, so it is likely a read error. The DNA is omitted, as the CDR3 cannot be located on it reliably, and the CDR3 follows TCRdb's listing. The V and J genes are TRBV7-2 and TRBJ2-5; TRBD1 was called by the table and not checked on the DNA. Germline CDR1 reads SGHTA; CDR2 reads FQGNSA. From its first to its last residue, the CDR3 has 14 amino acids. The CDR3 reads CASSFAGGVAFFGN.

The chain uses TRBV12-5 and TRBJ2-5, with 10 bases fitting TRBD2. The closer fit of TRBJ2-1 to the DNA end suggests the J call may be wrong. This CDR3 region has 18 residues. Germline V gives CDR1 LGHNT, CDR2 FRNRAP. CDR3 DNA: TGTGCTAGTGGTTTGGTGTCCATACTAGCGGGATTCCACAATGAGCAGTTCTTC. Its protein product is CASGLVSILAGFHNEQFF.

The chain is built from TRBV7-3 and TRBJ2-4; the D gene is possibly TRBD2 (5 bases). Germline lookup yields CDR1 SGHTA and CDR2 FQGTGA. This CDR3 is 13 amino acids long. V dropped 1 base and J dropped 13 bases, with 14 bases sitting between them. DNA for the CDR3: TGTGCCAGCAGCTTAATCCGGGATGGTGAGCAGTACTTC. Translated: CASSLIRDGEQYF.

This clonotype was seen many times. The chain has TRBV12-3 or TRBV12-4 and TRBJ2-7; D uncertain. Trimming took 1 base from V and 5 from J, leaving 12 bases between them. There are 14 residues in the CDR3. The CDR3 reads CASSLDRSLDEQYF. The DNA of the CDR3 is TGTGCCAGCAGTTTAGATCGATCCCTAGACGAGCAGTACTTC.

This clonotype was detected only a few times. The chain carries TRBV7-6 and TRBJ2-1; 7 bases map to TRBD2. This CDR3 contains 14 residues. V trimming: 0 bases; J trimming: 4 bases; junction bases outside the gene matches: 0. Germline CDR1 and CDR2: SGHVS and FNYEAQ. The CDR3 region has the DNA TGTGCCAGCAGCTTAGCACTAGCGTACAATGAGCAGTTCTTC. Residues: CASSLALAYNEQFF.

The table lists this clonotype with a few counts. This rearrangement joins TRBV7-2 to TRBJ2-1; weak D call: TRBD2 (5 bases). There are 14 residues in the CDR3. In germline, CDR1 is SGHTA, CDR2 FQGNSA. Trimming left V 5 bases short and J 9 bases short, with 17 bases between. In nucleotides, the CDR3 is TGTGCCAGCAGCCAACAACTAGTTCTACTTGAGCAGTTCTTC. It encodes CASSQQLVLLEQFF.

This chain's CDR3 is CASSAGPQETQYF. The CDR3 DNA reads TGTGCCAGCAGCGCCGGGCCGCAAGAGACCCAGTACTTC. The V gene is TRBV7-6, the J gene TRBJ2-3, with D unresolved. The J call could be wrong; TRBJ2-5 is a better fit for the DNA end. CDR1 is SGHVS, CDR2 FNYEAQ, per germline. The CDR3 is 13 residues long.

This clonotype was counted ten times or more. This rearrangement joins TRBV6-6 to TRBJ2-7; D may match TRBD1 or TRBD2 (5 bases each). Trimming pared 6 bases from V and 3 bases from J, leaving 18 bases between. The germline CDR1 and CDR2 sequences are MNHNY and SVGAGI (reference sequence). CDR3 length: 15 amino acids. As DNA, the CDR3 is TGTGCCAGCAGCTTACTTTCCGGGACGCACTACGAGCAGTACTTC. Amino acids: CASSLLSGTHYEQYF.

This clonotype came up a few times. The genes are TRBV28 and TRBJ2-5; tentative D call: TRBD2 (6 bases). V lost 1 base and J lost 6, with 15 bases in between. Per the germline V gene, CDR1 is MDHEN and CDR2 is SYDVKM. CDR3 size: 15 residues. The CDR3 nucleotides read TGTGCCAGCAGTTTATCTCGCGGGACCAAGAAGACCCAGTACTTC. As protein: CASSLSRGTKKTQYF.

The chain combines TRBV6-8 with TRBJ2-1, with 7 positions matching TRBD2. The closer fit of TRBJ2-7 to the DNA end suggests the J call may be wrong. Germline CDR1 MNHGY, CDR2 SAAAGT. The length of the CDR3 is 13 residues. CDR3 loop: CASVTSTHNEQYF. In DNA form, the CDR3 reads TGTGCCAGTGTGACTAGCACCCACAATGAGCAGTACTTC.